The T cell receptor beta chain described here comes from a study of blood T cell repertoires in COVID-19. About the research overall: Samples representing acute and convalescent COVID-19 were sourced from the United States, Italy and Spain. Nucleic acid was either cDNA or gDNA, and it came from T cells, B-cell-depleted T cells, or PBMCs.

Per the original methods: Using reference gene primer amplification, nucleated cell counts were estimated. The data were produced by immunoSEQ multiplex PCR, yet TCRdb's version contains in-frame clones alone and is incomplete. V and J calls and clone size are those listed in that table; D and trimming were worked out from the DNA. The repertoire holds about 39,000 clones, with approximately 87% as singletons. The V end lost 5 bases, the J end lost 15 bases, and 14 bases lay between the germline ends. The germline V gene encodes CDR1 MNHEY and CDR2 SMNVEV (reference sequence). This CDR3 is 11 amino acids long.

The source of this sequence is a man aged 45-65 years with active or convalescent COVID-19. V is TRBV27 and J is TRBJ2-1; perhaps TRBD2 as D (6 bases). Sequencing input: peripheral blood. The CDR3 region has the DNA TGTGCCAGCAGTCGGGACTCAACTCGGTTCTTC. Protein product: CASSRDSTRFF.